This entry lists 14 T cell receptor beta chains sequenced from one sample in a study of cytomegalovirus exposure and HLA in healthy donors. Primers included in the PCR were 60 Vbeta and 13 Jbeta primers. Profiled with immunoSEQ multiplex PCR; TCRdb holds only in-frame clones, not every one. This repertoire includes some 23,000 clones. The sequenced sample was PBMCs. These TCRs come from a male donor in good health and CMV-seropositive.

The chain couples TRBV30 to TRBJ1-3; 7 bases align to TRBD1. The CDR3 runs to 13 residues. After removal of 6 bases from V and 8 bases from J, the junction contained 10 bases not matched to a gene. Germline V gene sequence: CDR1 GTSNPN, CDR2 SVGIG (reference sequence). The CDR3, as DNA: TGTGCCTGTACGACAGGGACGAAAGACACCATATATTTT. Its protein is CACTTGTKDTIYF.

This chain connects TRBV5-1 to TRBJ1-6, with 7 bases identical to TRBD1. The CDR3 length is 15 residues. Germline values: CDR1 SGHRS, CDR2 YFSETQ. The junction had 6 bases not matched to a gene; V was cut back by 3 bases and J by 6 bases. The CDR3 loop reads CASSSTTGRNSPLHF. CDR3 coding DNA: TGCGCCAGCAGCTCAACGACAGGGCGTAATTCACCCCTCCACTTT.

The V call is TRBV7-6, the J call TRBJ1-3; the D is unclear. This CDR3 region has 14 residues. Germline CDR1 is SGHVS and CDR2 is FNYEAQ. V was clipped by 2 bases and J by 4 bases, with 9 bases between them. CDR3 DNA: TGTGCCAGCAGCTTATTGGAGTCCGGAAACACCATATATTTT. Its protein product is CASSLLESGNTIYF.

V is TRBV7-9 and J is TRBJ2-7; perhaps TRBD2 as D (6 bases). This CDR3 has 14 amino acids. CDR1 SEHNR and CDR2 FQNEAQ come from the germline V gene (reference sequence). V lost 8 bases and J lost 5, with 19 bases in between. CDR3 amino acids: CASSKGPGENEQYF. The DNA for the CDR3 is TGTGCCAGCTCTAAGGGTCCGGGAGAAAACGAGCAGTACTTC.

The chain is built from TRBV5-4 and TRBJ2-5; 9 bases agree with TRBD1. This CDR3 has 13 residues. Per the germline V gene, CDR1 is SGHNT and CDR2 is YYREEE (reference sequence). The V and J ends lost 2 bases and 4 bases, in that order; junction bases with no gene match: 0. The chain's CDR3 is CASSLQGAETQYF. CDR3 coding DNA: TGTGCCAGCAGCTTACAGGGGGCAGAGACCCAGTACTTC.

V is TRBV27 and J is TRBJ1-5, with no clear D. Trimming removed 10 bases at V and 6 bases at J, with 10 bases between. Per germline, CDR1 MNHEY and CDR2 SMNVEV (reference sequence). The length of the CDR3 is 11 residues. The CDR3: CATPEGQPQHF. The CDR3 nucleotides read TGTGCCACCCCAGAGGGTCAGCCCCAGCATTTT.

The chain links TRBV6-6 to TRBJ2-7; TRBD2 is a possible D gene (5 bases). Trimming removed 1 base at V and 2 bases at J, with 15 bases between. CDR3 size: 16 residues. Looked up from germline, CDR1 is MNHNY and CDR2 is SVGAGI (reference sequence). The CDR3 region is CASSYYETTEAYEQYF. In nucleotides, the CDR3 is TGTGCCAGCAGTTACTACGAGACTACAGAGGCCTACGAGCAGTACTTC.

The rearrangement joins TRBV18 to TRBJ1-3, with D unresolved. The CDR3 is made up of 14 amino acids. Trimming stripped 8 bases from V and 0 bases from J, with 11 bases between. Looked up from germline, CDR1 is KGHSH and CDR2 is LQKENI. The CDR3 loop is CASQNGISGNTIYF. The CDR3 DNA follows: TGTGCCAGCCAGAACGGGATCTCTGGAAACACCATATATTTT.

J is TRBJ2-5 and V is TRBV27, with D tentatively TRBD1 (5 bases). The CDR3 covers 16 residues. V was cut by 3 bases and J by 2 bases, with 16 bases left in between. Germline V gene lookup returns CDR1 MNHEY and CDR2 SMNVEV (reference sequence). CDR3 nucleotides: TGTGCCAGCAGTTTCTCATCTGGACAAATACAAGAGACCCAGTACTTC. Protein sequence: CASSFSSGQIQETQYF.

The chain combines TRBV4-1 with TRBJ2-7, with D possibly TRBD2 on 6 matching bases. The CDR3 length is 14 residues. The V gene's germline CDR1 is MGHRA and CDR2 YSYEKL. The V end lost 3 bases, the J end lost 4 bases, and 13 bases lay between the germline ends. The CDR3 loop is CASSHAGLGYEQYF. The DNA of the CDR3 is TGCGCCAGCAGCCACGCGGGGCTGGGATACGAGCAGTACTTC.

The V and J genes are TRBV2 and TRBJ2-5, with D possibly being TRBD2 (6 bases). The germline V gene has CDR1 SNHLY and CDR2 FYNNEI. CDR3 size: 15 residues. V gave up 4 bases and J gave up 2 bases, with 14 bases separating them. This chain's CDR3 is CASSGEGTLQETQYF. In DNA form, the CDR3 reads TGTGCCAGCAGTGGAGAAGGGACTTTACAAGAGACCCAGTACTTC. Complete variable domain (other parts from reference TRBV2 and TRBJ2-5): EPEVTQTPSHQVTQMGQEVILRCVPISNHLYFYWYRQILGQKVEFLVSFYNNEISEKSEIFDDQFSVERPDGSNFTLKIRSTKLEDSAMYFCASSGEGTLQETQYFGPGTRLLVL.

This clone is classed as medium-sized by frequency. This rearrangement joins TRBV10-3 to TRBJ2-5; TRBD1 might be the D (6 bases). Trimming removed 2 bases from V and 0 bases from J, with 10 bases in between. The V gene's germline CDR1 is ENHRY and CDR2 SYGVKD. CDR3 size: 15 residues. The CDR3 DNA reads TGTGCCATCAGTGAGCTTGGGGGCAACCAAGAGACCCAGTACTTC. Its protein is CAISELGGNQETQYF.

V usage is TRBV11-2 and J usage is TRBJ1-1, with D unresolved. The CDR3 is 14 residues long. Trimming shortened V by 5 bases and J by 5 bases, and 15 bases separated the two germline ends. CDR1 is SGHAT, CDR2 FQNNGV, per germline. DNA for the CDR3: TGTGCCAGCAGCCTACCGGGAAAAGAAACTGAAGCTTTCTTT. It codes for CASSLPGKETEAFF.

V gene TRBV4-1 combines with J gene TRBJ1-6, with D perhaps TRBD1 (5 bases). Germline V gene sequence: CDR1 MGHRA, CDR2 YSYEKL. Trimming pared 1 base from V and 7 bases from J, leaving 11 bases between. The CDR3 runs to 15 residues. The DNA of the CDR3 is TGCGCCAGCAGCCAAGCGTTTGACAGCAATTCACCCCTCCACTTT. This encodes CASSQAFDSNSPLHF.